This TCR beta chain was obtained from a study of T cells in Graves' hyperthyroidism and ophthalmopathy. Uncontrolled infection, other autoimmune disease, pregnancy and lactation each barred patients from inclusion. TCR beta CDR3 regions were amplified from RNA transcripts. First-round RT-PCR with HTBI primers amplified the TCR CDR3 region. TCRdb processed the multiplex PCR reads anew with MiXCR; each CDR3 protein has one entry. The sample includes more than 650,000 distinct CDR3 sequences, approximately 15% of them seen just once. Germline CDR1 is SGHRS and CDR2 is YFSETQ. Deletions cut 7 bases from V and 2 bases from J, with 9 bases between. The CDR3 extends over 12 amino acids.

This chain links TRBV5-1 with TRBJ1-2; D possibly corresponds to TRBD1 (5 bases). The sequencing input was blood. This TCR was sampled from a woman under 30 with Graves' hyperthyroidism. The CDR3 here is CASAQGNYGYTF. In DNA form, the CDR3 reads TGCGCCAGCGCCCAGGGAAACTATGGCTACACCTTC.